The sequence of this TCR beta chain was determined in a study of CD8+ T cells in alopecia areata. Concerning this clone: The antigen remains unidentified.

Overall study results and limits: More clonal than normal scalp was lesional scalp, particularly alopecia totalis/universalis. Sharing of TCR sequences between patients (possibly for HLA-related reasons) was less clear than in mice.

V was clipped by 0 bases and J by 1 base, with 6 bases between them. The CDR3 runs 13 residues. Germline V gene lookup returns CDR1 GTSNPN and CDR2 SVGIG (reference sequence). It was cDNA, reverse transcribed from extracted RNA, that served as the sequencing template. Repertoires were generated with immunoSEQ multiplex PCR, while TCRdb's copy carries only in-frame clones and drops some. The profile covers roughly 150,000 clones, with under 60% appearing a single time and roughly a fifth taken by the ten largest. The chain links TRBV30 to TRBJ1-1; D unclear. This material consisted of CD8+ T cells sorted from blood, taken at week 0. The receptor was isolated from a human donor with alopecia areata. The CDR3 spells CAWSVDKNTEAFF. The DNA of the CDR3 is TGTGCCTGGAGTGTAGACAAGAACACTGAAGCTTTCTTT.